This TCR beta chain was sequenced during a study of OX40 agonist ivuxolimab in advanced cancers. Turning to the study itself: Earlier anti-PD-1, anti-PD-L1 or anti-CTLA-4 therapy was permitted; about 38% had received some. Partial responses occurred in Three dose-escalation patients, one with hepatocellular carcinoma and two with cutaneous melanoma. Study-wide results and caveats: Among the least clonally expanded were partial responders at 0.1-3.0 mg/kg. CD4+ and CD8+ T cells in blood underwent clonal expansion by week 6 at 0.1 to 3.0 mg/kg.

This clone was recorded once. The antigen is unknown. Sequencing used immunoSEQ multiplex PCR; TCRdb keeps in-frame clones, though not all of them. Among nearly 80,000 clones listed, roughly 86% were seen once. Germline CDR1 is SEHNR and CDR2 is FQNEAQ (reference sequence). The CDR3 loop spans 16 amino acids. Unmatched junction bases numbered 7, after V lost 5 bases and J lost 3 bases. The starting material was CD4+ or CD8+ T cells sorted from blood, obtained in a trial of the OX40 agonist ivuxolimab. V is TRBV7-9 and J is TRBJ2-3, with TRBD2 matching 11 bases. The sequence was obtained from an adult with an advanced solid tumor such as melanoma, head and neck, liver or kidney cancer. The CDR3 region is CASSLPTSGMTDTQYF. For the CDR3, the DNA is TGTGCCAGCAGCCTCCCGACTAGCGGGATGACAGATACGCAGTATTTT.